The 6 T cell receptor beta chains given below trace back to one sample, sequenced in a study of regulatory T cells in long-lasting Graves disease. Combining iRepertoire HTBI primers with Arm-PCR of CDR3 regions, the authors built TCR beta libraries. A single record per CDR3 protein comes from TCRdb applying MiXCR to the multiplex PCR reads. The sample holds about 470,000 distinct CDR3 sequences, about 15% seen once. As for time point: newly diagnosed GD, antithyroid drugs for less than 3 months. PBMCs were the source of the RNA used for TCR sequencing. The sample was also linked to a second study, of T cells in Graves' hyperthyroidism and ophthalmopathy.

Here the sequenced sample was peripheral blood mononuclear cells (PBMCs), taken at new diagnosis, from a patient treated with antithyroid drugs. The source is a woman aged 25 to 39 with Graves disease.

This clonotype showed up many times. The chain is built from TRBV20-1 and TRBJ2-7; D uncertain. Germline loops: CDR1 DFQATT, CDR2 SNEGSKA (reference sequence). This CDR3 is 11 amino acids long. V dropped 5 bases and J dropped 2 bases, with 7 bases sitting between them. CDR3 in amino acids: CSAPWTYEQYF. CDR3 nucleotide sequence: TGCAGTGCTCCCTGGACCTACGAGCAGTACTTC.

This clonotype was counted at least ten times. The chain combines TRBV2 with TRBJ1-1; tentatively, D is TRBD1 (5 bases). Trimming took off 1 base at V and 4 bases at J, with 13 bases between the two ends. The CDR3 consists of 15 residues. CDR1 and CDR2 (germline): SNHLY, FYNNEI. The CDR3 sequence: CASSEGVGTGTEAFF. The CDR3 DNA reads TGTGCCAGCAGTGAAGGAGTTGGGACCGGCACTGAAGCTTTCTTT.

The table lists this clonotype with many counts. The chain employs TRBV28 and TRBJ2-7; D may be TRBD2 (7 bases). V was shortened by 2 bases and J by 2 bases, with 22 bases between the two germline ends. Germline loops: CDR1 MDHEN, CDR2 SYDVKM. The CDR3 runs 18 residues. The CDR3 loop is CASSLRLGLGAGAYEQYF. DNA of the CDR3: TGTGCCAGCAGTTTACGACTAGGCCTGGGGGCGGGAGCCTACGAGCAGTACTTC.

For this clonotype: This sequence is one base from a far larger clone and is likely a read error. The rearrangement joins TRBV6-2 or TRBV6-3 to TRBJ2-1; 12 bases align to TRBD2. From germline, CDR1 is MNHEY and CDR2 SVGEGT. The CDR3 sequence is 17 residues long. V lost 7 bases and J lost 8; bases outside the gene matches: 15. The CDR3 bases are TGTGCCAGCACATTGGCTAGCGGGAGGGGGGGGGTCGATGAGCAGTTCTTC. Protein: CASTLASGRGGVDEQFF.

This clonotype was seen ten or more times. The CDR3: CATRGFQNTEAFF. In nucleotides, the CDR3 is TGTGCCACCAGGGGGTTCCAGAACACTGAAGCTTTCTTT. The V gene is TRBV2, the J gene TRBJ1-1; 7 bases are a match to TRBD1. The junction had 6 bases not matched to a gene; V was cut back by 10 bases and J by 1 base. Germline V gives CDR1 SNHLY, CDR2 FYNNEI. CDR3 size: 13 residues. The entire variable domain, with the rest obtained from reference TRBV2 and TRBJ1-1, is as follows: EPEVTQTPSHQVTQMGQEVILRCVPISNHLYFYWYRQILGQKVEFLVSFYNNEISEKSEIFDDQFSVERPDGSNFTLKIRSTKLEDSAMYFCATRGFQNTEAFFGQGTRLTVV.

The chain employs TRBV5-1 and TRBJ2-3; TRBD2 aligns across 7 bases. CDR3 length equals 14 residues. Germline trimming cut 0 bases from V and 6 bases from J; bases unmatched to any gene: 4. Germline V gene sequence: CDR1 SGHRS, CDR2 YFSETQ. The CDR3 sequence: CASSLGGSVDTQYF. Written as DNA, the CDR3 is TGCGCCAGCAGCTTGGGCGGGAGTGTGGATACGCAGTATTTT.